This record looks at one T cell receptor (beta chain) sequence and its context. These data come from a study of T cell changes during pregnancy in multiple sclerosis. The protocol was immunoSEQ multiplex PCR, while the TCRdb copy is restricted to in-frame clones and leaves out a portion. The table lists around 42,000 clones, roughly nine tenths of them singletons. The receptor comes from a female donor with multiple sclerosis, enrolled in a pregnancy study. The source was CD4+ T cells from peripheral blood mononuclear cells, collected before pregnancy.

The chain's CDR3 is CASSQIRGGFTDTQYF. The CDR3 coding sequence is TGCGCCAGCAGCCAGATCCGCGGCGGGTTCACAGATACGCAGTATTTT. This chain connects TRBV4-3 to TRBJ2-3; the D gene is possibly TRBD2 (5 bases). Germline CDR1 is LGHNA and CDR2 is YSLEER. Between the trimmed V and J ends, which lost 3 bases and 2 bases, there was a span of 15 bases. This CDR3 comprises 16 residues.